Following are 29 T cell receptor beta chains from one sample sequenced in a study of OX40 agonist ivuxolimab in advanced cancers. TCRdb's copy holds only in-frame clones and misses some; the assay was immunoSEQ multiplex PCR. The repertoire holds tens of thousands of clones, with around 84% as singletons. The starting material was CD4+ or CD8+ T cells sorted from blood, obtained in a trial of the OX40 agonist ivuxolimab. These receptors originate from an adult with an advanced solid tumor such as melanoma, head and neck, liver or kidney cancer.

DNA for the CDR3: TGTGCAGCAGGGGGCGAGGCAGATACGCAGTATTTT. This encodes CAAGGEADTQYF. The V call is TRBV7-9, the J call TRBJ2-3; TRBD1 matches 8 bases. The CDR3 contains 12 residues. Germline V gene lookup returns CDR1 SEHNR and CDR2 FQNEAQ (reference sequence).

The genes are TRBV6-5 and TRBJ1-5, with D maybe TRBD1 (6 bases). Germline V gene data show CDR1 as MNHEY and CDR2 as SVGAGI. The CDR3 consists of 15 residues. Trimming cost V 6 bases and J 2 bases, with 14 bases left between them. CDR3 region: CASRPQGSGNQPQHF. In nucleotides, the CDR3 is TGTGCCAGCAGGCCACAGGGTTCCGGCAATCAGCCCCAGCATTTT.

This clone has just one count. The V call is TRBV27, the J call TRBJ2-7, with 10 bases identical to TRBD1. With 0 bases clipped from V and 3 bases from J, the junction kept 5 bases outside the gene matches. Germline CDR1 reads MNHEY; CDR2 reads SMNVEV (reference sequence). This CDR3 is built from 16 residues. CDR3 region: CASSLSPGTGVYEQYF. Written as DNA, the CDR3 is TGTGCCAGCAGTTTATCTCCCGGGACAGGGGTCTACGAGCAGTACTTC.

CDR3 residues: CASSLEWGNSYEQYF. The CDR3 DNA follows: TGTGCCAGCAGCTTAGAATGGGGAAACTCCTACGAGCAGTACTTC. The chain combines TRBV11-2 with TRBJ2-7, with D uncertain. Trimming took off 0 bases at V and 0 bases at J, with 9 bases between the two ends. The CDR3 has 15 amino acids. CDR1 is SGHAT and CDR2 is FQNNGV in the germline V gene. Full variable domain (missing parts from reference TRBV11-2 and TRBJ2-7): EAGVAQSPRYKIIEKRQSVAFWCNPISGHATLYWYQQILGQGPKLLIQFQNNGVVDDSQLPKDRFSAERLKGVDSTLKIQPAKLEDSAVYLCASSLEWGNSYEQYFGPGTRLTVT.

The chain links TRBV2 to TRBJ2-1; D call uncertain. Germline V gene data show CDR1 as SNHLY and CDR2 as FYNNEI. The V and J ends lost 8 bases and 0 bases respectively, with 14 bases between them. The CDR3 length is 15 residues. The CDR3 DNA reads TGTGCCAGCTCCACAACAAAGAGCTCCTACAATGAGCAGTTCTTC. Translated: CASSTTKSSYNEQFF.

In this sample, this clone turned up once. J is TRBJ2-3 and V is TRBV10-1; a weak D match, TRBD1 (6 bases). The ends were cut back, 4 bases at V and 2 bases at J, with 16 bases in the middle. Germline CDR1 is WNHNN and CDR2 is SYGVQD (reference sequence). CDR3 size: 16 residues. The CDR3 protein is CASSGPRTEHTDTQYF. In DNA, the CDR3 is TGCGCCAGCAGTGGGCCTCGGACAGAGCACACAGATACGCAGTATTTT.

Only a few counts were recorded for this clone. V is TRBV4-1 and J is TRBJ2-7; 7 bases fit TRBD2. The V and J ends lost 6 bases and 0 bases, in that order; junction bases with no gene match: 11. Germline V gives CDR1 MGHRA, CDR2 YSYEKL. This CDR3 has 16 amino acids. In DNA form, the CDR3 reads TGCGCCAGCAGTCCCCATCGAGCGGGAAGCTCCTACGAGCAGTACTTC. Translating gives CASSPHRAGSSYEQYF.

The chain joins TRBV2 to TRBJ2-7, with 14 bases matching TRBD2. Looked up from germline, CDR1 is SNHLY and CDR2 is FYNNEI. The CDR3 runs 18 residues. V lost 7 bases to trimming and J lost 6 bases; unmatched junction nucleotides: 17. CDR3 region: CASTPGLAGVAGDREQYF. CDR3 coding DNA: TGTGCCAGCACTCCGGGACTAGCGGGAGTGGCAGGGGATCGCGAGCAGTACTTC. Full variable domain (rest looked up from reference TRBV2 and TRBJ2-7): EPEVTQTPSHQVTQMGQEVILRCVPISNHLYFYWYRQILGQKVEFLVSFYNNEISEKSEIFDDQFSVERPDGSNFTLKIRSTKLEDSAMYFCASTPGLAGVAGDREQYFGPGTRLTVT.

This clone has only a few counts. The chain links TRBV19 to TRBJ2-2; D remains ambiguous. V was trimmed by 6 bases and J by 1 base, leaving 9 bases between them. The germline CDR1 and CDR2 sequences are LNHDA and SQIVND (reference sequence). This CDR3 has 14 amino acids. CDR3 DNA sequence: TGTGCCAGTAGGGTGCCGGGGAACACCGGGGAGCTGTTTTTT. Translation gives CASRVPGNTGELFF.

CDR3 in amino acids: CASSRPGQVNYEQYF. The DNA of the CDR3 is TGTGCCAGCAGTAGGCCGGGACAGGTTAACTACGAGCAGTACTTC. The V call is TRBV6-6, the J call TRBJ2-7; TRBD1 agrees at 8 bases. The germline V gene has CDR1 MNHNY and CDR2 SVGAGI (reference sequence). The V and J ends lost 5 bases and 3 bases, in that order; junction bases with no gene match: 9. The CDR3 has 15 residues.

This CDR3 is CASSPPGGTSYEQYF. The CDR3 nucleotides are TGTGCCAGCTCACCCCCCGGGGGGACTTCCTACGAGCAGTACTTC. The chain couples TRBV18 to TRBJ2-7; 7 bases agree with TRBD2. The CDR3 loop spans 15 amino acids. Germline V lookup: CDR1 KGHSH, CDR2 LQKENI. The V segment lost 3 bases and the J segment 1 base; nucleotides outside the gene matches: 6. Combining the CDR3 with reference TRBV18 and TRBJ2-7 gives the whole variable domain NAGVMQNPRHLVRRRGQEARLRCSPMKGHSHVYWYRQLPEEGLKFMVYLQKENIIDESGMPKERFSAEFPKEGPSILRIQQVVRGDSAAYFCASSPPGGTSYEQYFGPGTRLTVT.

V usage is TRBV4-2 and J usage is TRBJ2-7; 8 positions match TRBD2. The V segment lost 4 bases and the J segment 2 bases; nucleotides outside the gene matches: 7. CDR1 and CDR2 (germline): LGHNA, YNFKEQ. This CDR3 has 15 residues. The chain's CDR3 is CASSLSGSGTYEQYF. In DNA form, the CDR3 reads TGTGCCAGCAGCCTTTCCGGTAGCGGGACCTACGAGCAGTACTTC.

The chain carries TRBV5-1 and TRBJ1-1; D gene unclear. Germline assignment: CDR1 SGHRS and CDR2 YFSETQ. V was cut by 1 base and J by 4 bases, with 8 bases left in between. This CDR3 is built from 13 residues. The CDR3 bases are TGCGCCAGCAGCTTGCAGATGGGCACTGAAGCTTTCTTT. This codes for CASSLQMGTEAFF. Complete variable domain (other parts from reference TRBV5-1 and TRBJ1-1): KAGVTQTPRYLIKTRGQQVTLSCSPISGHRSVSWYQQTPGQGLQFLFEYFSETQRNKGNFPGRFSGRQFSNSRSEMNVSTLELGDSALYLCASSLQMGTEAFFGQGTRLTVV.

The chain has TRBV15 and TRBJ1-1, with D unresolved. V was clipped by 0 bases and J by 10 bases, with 9 bases between them. Germline V CDR1 and CDR2: LNHNV, YYDKDF (reference sequence). The CDR3 runs to 12 residues. The CDR3 here is CATSRESSAAFF. CDR3 bases: TGTGCCACCAGCAGAGAAAGTTCCGCAGCTTTCTTT.

This clone was observed a few times. This chain uses TRBV29-1 with TRBJ2-7; tentatively, D is TRBD1 (5 bases). V was shortened by 0 bases and J by 1 base, with 22 bases between the two germline ends. This CDR3 is 18 amino acids long. Germline V gene sequence: CDR1 SQVTM, CDR2 ANQGSEA. The DNA of the CDR3 is TGCAGCGTTGAAGACGAGATGCCAAGTCGCAGGGTATCCTACGAGCAGTACTTC. Translated, it gives CSVEDEMPSRRVSYEQYF.

This CDR3 is CASSLEPPGQGGKETQYF. DNA for the CDR3: TGTGCCAGCAGTTTAGAACCTCCAGGACAGGGAGGTAAAGAGACCCAGTACTTC. This chain joins TRBV27 and TRBJ2-5; 8 positions match TRBD1. Germline CDR1 and CDR2: MNHEY and SMNVEV (reference sequence). There are 18 residues in the CDR3. V lost 2 bases and J lost 3; bases outside the gene matches: 14.

V gene TRBV4-2 combines with J gene TRBJ2-3; tentatively, D is TRBD2 (6 bases). The length of the CDR3 is 15 residues. Trimming removed 2 bases at V and 5 bases at J, with 14 bases between. The germline CDR1 and CDR2 sequences are LGHNA and YNFKEQ. The CDR3 DNA is TGTGCCAGCAGCCAACTTGGGCGGGAAGGAGATACGCAGTATTTT. Residues: CASSQLGREGDTQYF.

J is TRBJ2-3 and V is TRBV6-6; D gene unclear. This CDR3 is 14 amino acids long. Germline V lookup: CDR1 MNHNY, CDR2 SVGAGI (reference sequence). V shed 6 bases and J shed 1 base, with 11 bases lying between them. The CDR3 protein is CASRVGWRTDTQYF. The CDR3 bases are TGTGCCAGCAGGGTGGGTTGGCGCACAGATACGCAGTATTTT.

The chain joins TRBV5-1 to TRBJ2-5; 10 bases agree with TRBD2. Germline assignment: CDR1 SGHRS and CDR2 YFSETQ. The CDR3 runs 14 residues. V was clipped by 6 bases and J by 5 bases; unmatched bases: 7. The CDR3 here is CASTSSGSGETQYF. The DNA of the CDR3 is TGCGCCAGCACCTCTAGCGGGAGCGGTGAGACCCAGTACTTC.

The genes are TRBV18 and TRBJ2-3; a weak D match, TRBD1 (6 bases). This CDR3 is built from 14 residues. The V gene lost 4 bases and the J gene lost 1 base, with 9 bases spanning the gap. Germline CDR1 is KGHSH and CDR2 is LQKENI. CDR3 loop: CASSRQERTDTQYF. The CDR3 DNA is TGTGCCAGCTCACGACAGGAGCGCACAGATACGCAGTATTTT.

The genes are TRBV9 and TRBJ2-3; D gene uncertain. The length of the CDR3 is 15 residues. Germline V gives CDR1 SGDLS, CDR2 YYNGEE. The V gene lost 0 bases and the J gene lost 3 bases, with 11 bases spanning the gap. The CDR3 nucleotides read TGTGCCAGCAGCGTAGGAGGTTTTTGGACAGATACGCAGTATTTT. It specifies CASSVGGFWTDTQYF.

On this clone: This specimen includes other DNA sequences encoding the same CDR3. V is TRBV6-1 and J is TRBJ2-7; 8 bases line up with TRBD2. CDR1 MNHNS and CDR2 SASEGT come from the germline V gene. The length of the CDR3 is 14 residues. J lost 2 bases, V lost 7 bases, and 7 bases had no gene match. CDR3 bases: TGTGCCAGCAAGATTCTAGCGGGTCCCTACGAGCAGTACTTC. It is translated as CASKILAGPYEQYF.

The chain joins TRBV6-5 to TRBJ1-6; 8 bases are shared with TRBD1. Unmatched junction bases numbered 7, after V lost 5 bases and J lost 10 bases. Germline V CDR1 and CDR2: MNHEY, SVGAGI. The CDR3 is 14 residues long. The DNA for the CDR3 is TGTGCCAGCAGTCCTCAGGGGGCTAACTCACCCCTCCACTTT. It codes for CASSPQGANSPLHF.

V usage is TRBV28 and J usage is TRBJ1-1, with 7 bases that match TRBD1. With V trimmed by 6 bases and J by 0 bases, 4 bases remained unmatched. The CDR3 contains 14 residues. Germline values: CDR1 MDHEN, CDR2 SYDVKM. The CDR3 sequence: CASSSGTVNTEAFF. The CDR3 nucleotides read TGTGCCAGCAGCTCCGGGACAGTGAACACTGAAGCTTTCTTT.

V gene TRBV30 combines with J gene TRBJ1-2; D not certain. Trimming left V 0 bases short and J 5 bases short, with 16 bases between. Per germline, CDR1 GTSNPN and CDR2 SVGIG (reference sequence). This CDR3 spans 15 amino acids. The DNA of the CDR3 is TGTGCCTGGAGTGTACCCCCCACGAAACGTTATGGCTACACCTTC. As protein: CAWSVPPTKRYGYTF.

The rearrangement links TRBV4-1 to TRBJ2-3; TRBD2 is a possible D gene (6 bases). This CDR3 spans 14 amino acids. Germline V gene sequence: CDR1 MGHRA, CDR2 YSYEKL. V was trimmed by 4 bases and J by 0 bases, leaving 8 bases between them. CDR3 sequence reads: CASSLSGSTDTQYF. Here the CDR3 DNA reads TGCGCCAGCAGCCTGAGCGGGAGCACAGATACGCAGTATTTT.

The chain uses TRBV11-2 and TRBJ2-1, with TRBD2 matching over 7 bases. The trim removed 4 bases at V and 0 bases at J, leaving 3 bases unmatched. CDR1 and CDR2 (germline): SGHAT, FQNNGV. The CDR3 sequence is 15 residues long. In nucleotides, the CDR3 is TGTGCCAGCAGCTGGGGGGGGGTCTCCTACAATGAGCAGTTCTTC. It codes for CASSWGGVSYNEQFF.

The rearrangement uses TRBV28 and TRBJ1-2; 7 positions match TRBD1. V lost 7 bases to trimming and J lost 8 bases; unmatched junction nucleotides: 10. CDR3 size: 13 residues. Looked up from germline, CDR1 is MDHEN and CDR2 is SYDVKM. The CDR3 protein is CASTKGGYRGYTF. In DNA, the CDR3 is TGTGCCAGCACTAAAGGGGGCTACAGGGGCTACACCTTC.

V usage is TRBV5-4 and J usage is TRBJ2-5; 9 bases fit TRBD1. The trim removed 4 bases at V and 4 bases at J, leaving 5 bases unmatched. Germline V gene lookup returns CDR1 SGHNT and CDR2 YYREEE (reference sequence). The CDR3 consists of 14 residues. CDR3: CASSPTDRGETQYF. CDR3 DNA: TGTGCCAGCAGCCCCACGGACAGGGGAGAGACCCAGTACTTC. Complete variable domain (other parts from reference TRBV5-4 and TRBJ2-5): ETGVTQSPTHLIKTRGQQVTLRCSSQSGHNTVSWYQQALGQGPQFIFQYYREEENGRGNFPPRFSGLQFPNYSSELNVNALELDDSALYLCASSPTDRGETQYFGPGTRLLVL.